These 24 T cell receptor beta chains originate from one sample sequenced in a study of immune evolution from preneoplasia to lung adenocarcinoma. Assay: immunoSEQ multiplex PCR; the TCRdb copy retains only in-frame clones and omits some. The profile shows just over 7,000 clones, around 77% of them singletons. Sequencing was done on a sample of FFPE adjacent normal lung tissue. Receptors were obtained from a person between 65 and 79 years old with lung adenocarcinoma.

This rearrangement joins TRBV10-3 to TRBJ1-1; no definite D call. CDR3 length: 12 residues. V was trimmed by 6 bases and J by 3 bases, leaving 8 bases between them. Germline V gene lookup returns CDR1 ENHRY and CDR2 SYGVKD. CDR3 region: CAISGRYTEAFF. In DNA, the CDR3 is TGTGCCATCAGCGGCCGGTACACTGAAGCTTTCTTT.

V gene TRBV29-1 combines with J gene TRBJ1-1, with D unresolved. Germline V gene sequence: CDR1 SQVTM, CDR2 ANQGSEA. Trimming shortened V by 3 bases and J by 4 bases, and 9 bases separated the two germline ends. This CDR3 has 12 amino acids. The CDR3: CSVDEGFTEAFF. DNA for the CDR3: TGCAGCGTTGATGAAGGGTTCACTGAAGCTTTCTTT.

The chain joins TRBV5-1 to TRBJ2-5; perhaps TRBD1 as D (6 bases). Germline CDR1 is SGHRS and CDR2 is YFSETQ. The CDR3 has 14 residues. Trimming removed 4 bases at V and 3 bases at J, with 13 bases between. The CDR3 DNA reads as TGCGCCAGCAGCCTGAGACAGGCGGAAGAGACCCAGTACTTC. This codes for CASSLRQAEETQYF.

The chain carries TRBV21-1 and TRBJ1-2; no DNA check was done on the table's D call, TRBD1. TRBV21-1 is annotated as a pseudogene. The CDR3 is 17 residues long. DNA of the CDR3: TGTGCCAGCAGCAATAGGACAGGGGGCAAGGATAACTATGGCTACACCTTC. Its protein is CASSNRTGGKDNYGYTF.

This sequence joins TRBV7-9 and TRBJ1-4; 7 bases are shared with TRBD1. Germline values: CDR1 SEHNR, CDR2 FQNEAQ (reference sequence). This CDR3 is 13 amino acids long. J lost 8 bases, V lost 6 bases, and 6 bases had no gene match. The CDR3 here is CASSRTGVEKLFF. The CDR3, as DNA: TGTGCCAGCAGTAGAACAGGGGTGGAAAAACTGTTTTTT. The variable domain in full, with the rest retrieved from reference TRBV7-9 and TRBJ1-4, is DTGVSQNPRHKITKRGQNVTFRCDPISEHNRLYWYRQTLGQGPEFLTYFQNEAQLEKSRLLSDRFSAERPKGSFSTLEIQRTEQGDSAMYLCASSRTGVEKLFFGSGTQLSVL.

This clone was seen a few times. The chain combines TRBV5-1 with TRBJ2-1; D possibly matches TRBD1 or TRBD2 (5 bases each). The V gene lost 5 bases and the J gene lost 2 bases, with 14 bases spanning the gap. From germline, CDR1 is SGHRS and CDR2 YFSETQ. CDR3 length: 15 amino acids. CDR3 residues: CASRSGTYTYNEQFF. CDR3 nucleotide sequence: TGCGCCAGCAGGTCCGGGACGTATACCTACAATGAGCAGTTCTTC.

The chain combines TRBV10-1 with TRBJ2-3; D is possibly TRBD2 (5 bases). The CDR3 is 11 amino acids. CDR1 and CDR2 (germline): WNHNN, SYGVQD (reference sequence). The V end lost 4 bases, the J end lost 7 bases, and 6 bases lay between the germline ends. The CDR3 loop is CASSAGNTQYF. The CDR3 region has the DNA TGCGCCAGCAGTGCGGGGAATACGCAGTATTTT.

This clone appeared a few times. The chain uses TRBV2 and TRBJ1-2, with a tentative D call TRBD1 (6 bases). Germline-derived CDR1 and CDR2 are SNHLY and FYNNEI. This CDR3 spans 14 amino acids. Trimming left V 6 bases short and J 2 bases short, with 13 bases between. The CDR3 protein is CASRAWGTNYGYTF. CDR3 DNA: TGTGCCAGCAGGGCTTGGGGGACAAACTATGGCTACACCTTC.

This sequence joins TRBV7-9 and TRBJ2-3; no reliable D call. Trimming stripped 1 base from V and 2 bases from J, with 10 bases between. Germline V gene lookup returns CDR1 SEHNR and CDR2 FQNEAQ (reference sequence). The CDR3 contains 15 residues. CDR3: CASSLVVLPTDTQYF. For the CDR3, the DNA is TGTGCCAGCAGCTTAGTAGTACTACCCACAGATACGCAGTATTTT.

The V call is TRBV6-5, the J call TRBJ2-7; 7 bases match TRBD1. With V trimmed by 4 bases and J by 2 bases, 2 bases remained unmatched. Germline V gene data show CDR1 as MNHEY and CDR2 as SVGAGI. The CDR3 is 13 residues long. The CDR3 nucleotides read TGTGCCAGCAGTTTCGGACAGGCCTACGAGCAGTACTTC. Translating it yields CASSFGQAYEQYF.

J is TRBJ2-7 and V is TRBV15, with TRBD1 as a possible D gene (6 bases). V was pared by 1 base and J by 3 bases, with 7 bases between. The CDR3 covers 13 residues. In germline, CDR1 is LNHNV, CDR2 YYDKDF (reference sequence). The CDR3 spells CATSRGGRYEQYF. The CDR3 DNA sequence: TGTGCCACCAGCAGAGGGGGGCGCTACGAGCAGTACTTC.

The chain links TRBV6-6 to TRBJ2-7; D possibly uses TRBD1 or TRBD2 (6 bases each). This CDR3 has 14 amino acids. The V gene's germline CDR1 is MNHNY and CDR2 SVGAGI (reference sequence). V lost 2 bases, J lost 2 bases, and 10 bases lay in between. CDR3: CASSYAGHTYEQYF. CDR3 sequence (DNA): TGTGCCAGCAGTTACGCGGGACACACCTACGAGCAGTACTTC.

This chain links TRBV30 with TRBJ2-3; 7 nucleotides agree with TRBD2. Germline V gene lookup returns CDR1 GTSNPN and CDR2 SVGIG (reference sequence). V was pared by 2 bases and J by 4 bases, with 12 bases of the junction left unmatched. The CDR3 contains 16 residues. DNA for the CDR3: TGTGCCTGGAGTCGAGGGTCTAGCGGCTTTCCAGATACGCAGTATTTT. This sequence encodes CAWSRGSSGFPDTQYF.

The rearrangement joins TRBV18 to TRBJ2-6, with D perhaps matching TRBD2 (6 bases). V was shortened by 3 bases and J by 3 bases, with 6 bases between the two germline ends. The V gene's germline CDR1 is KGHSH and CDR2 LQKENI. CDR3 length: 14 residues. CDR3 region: CASSPGGGANVLTF. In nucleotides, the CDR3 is TGTGCCAGCTCACCGGGAGGTGGGGCCAACGTCCTGACTTTC.

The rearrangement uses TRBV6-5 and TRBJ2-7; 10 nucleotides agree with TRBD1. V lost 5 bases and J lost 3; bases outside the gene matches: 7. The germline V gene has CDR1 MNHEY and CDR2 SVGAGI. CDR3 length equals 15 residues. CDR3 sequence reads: CASSLRDRGFYEQYF. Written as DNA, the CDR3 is TGTGCCAGCAGTCTCCGGGACAGGGGATTCTACGAGCAGTACTTC.

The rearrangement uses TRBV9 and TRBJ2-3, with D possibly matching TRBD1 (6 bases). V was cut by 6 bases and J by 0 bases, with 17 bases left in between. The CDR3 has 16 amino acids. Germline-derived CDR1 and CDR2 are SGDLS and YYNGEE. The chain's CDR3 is CASNKQGAISTDTQYF. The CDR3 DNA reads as TGTGCCAGCAACAAACAGGGTGCTATTAGCACAGATACGCAGTATTTT.

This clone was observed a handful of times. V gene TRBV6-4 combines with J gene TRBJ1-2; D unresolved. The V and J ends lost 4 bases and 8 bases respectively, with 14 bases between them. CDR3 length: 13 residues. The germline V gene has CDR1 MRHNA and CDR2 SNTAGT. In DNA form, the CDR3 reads TGTGCCAGCAGTGTCGATGGGGTTAGGGGCTACACCTTC. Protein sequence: CASSVDGVRGYTF.

The CDR3 DNA sequence: TGTGCCAGCAGCCACTCGGGACAGAACACTGAAGCTTTCTTT. Amino acid sequence: CASSHSGQNTEAFF. The chain recombines TRBV4-2 with TRBJ1-1; possibly TRBD1 for D (6 bases). Trimming removed 3 bases at V and 1 base at J, with 9 bases between. CDR1 is LGHNA and CDR2 is YNFKEQ in the germline V gene. CDR3 length: 14 residues.

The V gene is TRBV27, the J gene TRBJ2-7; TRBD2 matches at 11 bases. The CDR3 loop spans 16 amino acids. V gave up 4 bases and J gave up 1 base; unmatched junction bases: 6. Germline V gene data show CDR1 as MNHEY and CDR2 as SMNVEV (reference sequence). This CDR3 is CASSSLGLAESYEQYF. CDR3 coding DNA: TGTGCCAGCAGTTCTCTGGGACTAGCGGAGTCCTACGAGCAGTACTTC.

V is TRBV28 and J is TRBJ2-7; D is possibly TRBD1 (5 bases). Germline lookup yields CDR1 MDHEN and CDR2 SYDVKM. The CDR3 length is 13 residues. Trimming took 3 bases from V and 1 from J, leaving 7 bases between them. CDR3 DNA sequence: TGTGCCAGCAGTTTTCAGGGATCCTACGAGCAGTACTTC. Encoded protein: CASSFQGSYEQYF.

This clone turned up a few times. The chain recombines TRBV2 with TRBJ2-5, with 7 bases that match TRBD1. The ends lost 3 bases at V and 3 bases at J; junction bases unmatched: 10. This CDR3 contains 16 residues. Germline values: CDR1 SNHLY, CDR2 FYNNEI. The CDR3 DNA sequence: TGTGCCAGCAGTGAGGGGTCAGGGGGTTACGAAGAGACCCAGTACTTC. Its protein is CASSEGSGGYEETQYF.

CDR3 nucleotides: TGTGCCAGCATGGGTGGGGCCTCCTACGAGCAGTACTTC. Translation gives CASMGGASYEQYF. The chain links TRBV27 to TRBJ2-7; TRBD1 is a possible D gene (5 bases). The CDR3 is 13 residues long. The germline V gene has CDR1 MNHEY and CDR2 SMNVEV (reference sequence). The V end lost 7 bases, the J end lost 0 bases, and 10 bases lay between the germline ends.

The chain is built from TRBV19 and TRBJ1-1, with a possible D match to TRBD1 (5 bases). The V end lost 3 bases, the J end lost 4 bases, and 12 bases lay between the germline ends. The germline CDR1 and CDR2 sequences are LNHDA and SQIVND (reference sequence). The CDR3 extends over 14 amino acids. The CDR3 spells CASSILGRGTEAFF. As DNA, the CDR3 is TGTGCCAGTAGTATCCTGGGGAGGGGCACTGAAGCTTTCTTT.

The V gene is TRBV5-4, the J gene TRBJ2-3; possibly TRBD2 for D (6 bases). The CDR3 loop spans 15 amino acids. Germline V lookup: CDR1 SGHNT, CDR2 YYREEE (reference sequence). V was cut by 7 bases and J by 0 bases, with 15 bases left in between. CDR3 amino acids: CASHVGGASTDTQYF. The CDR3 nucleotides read TGTGCCAGCCACGTCGGAGGGGCAAGCACAGATACGCAGTATTTT. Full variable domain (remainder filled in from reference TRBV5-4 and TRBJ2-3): ETGVTQSPTHLIKTRGQQVTLRCSSQSGHNTVSWYQQALGQGPQFIFQYYREEENGRGNFPPRFSGLQFPNYSSELNVNALELDDSALYLCASHVGGASTDTQYFGPGTRLTVL.